Listed below are T cell receptor beta chains from one sample, sequenced in a study of CD8+CD57+ T cells in acquired aplastic anemia. TCRdb called the reads again in MiXCR, with one record for every CDR3 protein. The sample contains some 160,000 distinct CDR3 sequences, roughly 48% of which appear only once. The sequenced sample consisted of sorted CD4+, CD8+, or CD8+CD57+ T cells (not recorded which) from PBMCs. The receptors stem from a human donor with aplastic anemia. Each CDR3 is given with its conserved first and last residue. A D gene is named only where the DNA matches it firmly. Clone size is given for some rows only: seen once, a few or many times, or a class if the clone is expanded.

TRBV7-9	NA	TRBD1	TRBJ2-2	CASSRGQGTGELFF	TGTGCCAGCAGCCGTGGACAGGGCACCGGGGAGCTGTTTTTT
TRBV20-1	NA	TRBD2	TRBJ2-1	CSPLTSGSSYNEQFF	TGCAGCCCCTTGACTAGCGGGAGCTCCTACAATGAGCAGTTCTTC
TRBV5-6	NA	TRBD2	TRBJ2-1	CASSKGLAGVSSYNEQFF	TGTGCCAGCAGCAAGGGACTAGCGGGAGTAAGCTCCTACAATGAGCAGTTCTTC
TRBV20-1	many	NA	TRBJ1-2	CSARDDGTWDYGYTF	TGCAGTGCTAGAGATGACGGGACATGGGACTATGGCTACACCTTC
TRBV11-1	NA	NA	TRBJ2-1	CASSPRDSGRNNEQFF	TGTGCCAGCAGCCCCCGTGATAGCGGAAGAAACAATGAGCAGTTCTTC
TRBV25-1	NA	TRBD1	TRBJ1-1	CATTRTGARGTEAFF	TGTGCCACCACGAGGACAGGGGCGAGGGGCACTGAAGCTTTCTTT
TRBV5-1	many	NA	TRBJ2-1	CASSLPRRQDDDEQFF	TGCGCCAGCAGCTTGCCCAGAAGACAGGACGACGATGAGCAGTTCTTC
TRBV2	many	NA	TRBJ2-7	CASRGGYDEQYF	TGTGCCAGCCGTGGGGGGTACGACGAGCAGTACTTC
TRBV7-2	NA	NA	TRBJ2-7	CASSFYRSYEQYF	TGTGCCAGCAGCTTTTACAGATCCTACGAGCAGTACTTC
TRBV5-1	NA	TRBD1	TRBJ1-2	CASRTGQGSLYGYTF	TGCGCCAGCAGAACCGGACAGGGTAGCCTCTATGGCTACACCTTC
TRBV20-1	many	NA	TRBJ2-3	CSAHLGDTQYF	TGCAGTGCTCACTTAGGGGATACGCAGTATTTT
TRBV24-1	NA	TRBD2	TRBJ2-1	CATSIAAAGGPGEQFF	TGTGCCACCAGCATCGCAGCAGCGGGAGGGCCAGGTGAGCAGTTCTTC
TRBV29-1	NA	TRBD1	TRBJ2-1	CSVGIGTGHNEQFF	TGCAGCGTTGGGATCGGGACAGGGCACAATGAGCAGTTCTTC
TRBV6-1	NA	NA	TRBJ1-1	CASREQGVGLTEAFF	TGTGCCAGCAGAGAGCAGGGAGTAGGTCTCACTGAAGCTTTCTTT
TRBV7-9	NA	TRBD1	TRBJ2-7	CASSLGTGAYEQYF	TGTGCCAGCAGCTTAGGGACAGGGGCCTACGAGCAGTACTTC
TRBV20-1	NA	NA	TRBJ2-6	CSARDGLTSGANVLTF	TGCAGTGCTCGGGACGGGCTAACCTCTGGGGCCAACGTCCTGACTTTC
TRBV29-1	NA	NA	TRBJ2-7	CSVGTDTYEQYF	TGCAGCGTTGGGACCGATACCTACGAGCAGTACTTC
TRBV20-1	NA	TRBD1	TRBJ1-3	CSALGQAGNTIYF	TGCAGTGCTCTGGGACAGGCTGGAAACACCATATATTTT
TRBV27	few	NA	TRBJ1-1	CASSLRVKHSEAFF	TGTGCCAGCAGTTTAAGGGTAAAGCATAGTGAAGCTTTCTTT
TRBV20-1	NA	NA	TRBJ2-5	CSARVLAGLTQYF	TGCAGTGCTAGAGTACTAGCTGGGCTGACCCAGTACTTC
TRBV7-9	few	NA	TRBJ2-2	CASTLPKPGELFF	TGTGCCAGCACCCTCCCGAAACCCGGGGAGCTGTTTTTT
TRBV29-1	NA	NA	TRBJ1-1	CSVEGLNTEAFF	TGCAGCGTTGAAGGCCTGAACACTGAAGCTTTCTTT
TRBV2	once	TRBD1	TRBJ1-6	CASSAGGNNSPLHF	TGTGCCAGCAGTGCAGGGGGCAACAATTCACCCCTCCACTTT
TRBV20-1	many	NA	TRBJ1-4	CSAVEDGRSEKLFF	TGCAGTGCGGTAGAGGACGGACGGAGTGAAAAACTGTTTTTT
TRBV7-3	NA	NA	TRBJ2-1	CASSLEGGYNEQFF	TGTGCCAGCAGCTTAGAGGGGGGTTACAATGAGCAGTTCTTC
TRBV24-1	once	TRBD1	TRBJ1-1	CATSDPGQSEAFF	TGTGCCACCAGTGACCCGGGACAGTCTGAAGCTTTCTTT
TRBV11-2	many	NA	TRBJ2-5	CASSLVLRAGTQYF	TGTGCCAGCAGCTTGGTCTTGCGGGCGGGGACCCAGTACTTC
TRBV24-1	NA	NA	TRBJ2-1	CATSDLHYSEQFF	TGTGCCACCAGTGATCTGCACTACAGTGAGCAGTTCTTC
TRBV20-1	NA	TRBD2	TRBJ2-1	CSAWGLAGGEQFF	TGCAGTGCGTGGGGACTAGCGGGAGGGGAGCAGTTCTTC
TRBV20-1	many	NA	TRBJ2-1	CSASVSEDEQFF	TGCAGTGCTAGCGTCTCTGAAGATGAGCAGTTCTTC
TRBV5-6	many	TRBD1	TRBJ1-1	CASRGDRGRTEAFF	TGTGCCAGCAGGGGGGACAGGGGGCGGACTGAAGCTTTCTTT
TRBV9	many	NA	TRBJ1-2	CASSKEDRTNYGYTF	TGTGCCAGCAGCAAAGAGGACAGAACAAACTATGGCTACACCTTC
TRBV2	NA	NA	TRBJ2-5	CASSQQGFGETQYF	TGTGCCAGCAGTCAGCAGGGGTTTGGGGAGACCCAGTACTTC
TRBV2	NA	TRBD1	TRBJ1-5	CASSDRDRYQPQHF	TGTGCCAGCAGTGACCGGGACAGATATCAGCCCCAGCATTTT
TRBV7-9	NA	TRBD1	TRBJ1-2	CASSLGRTGYGYTF	TGTGCCAGCAGCTTAGGGCGGACAGGCTATGGCTACACCTTC
TRBV20-1	NA	NA	TRBJ2-7	CSARVPGLSYEQYF	TGCAGTGCTAGAGTTCCGGGTCTCTCCTACGAGCAGTACTTC
TRBV10-1	many	NA	TRBJ2-1	CASSDSGTNEQFF	TGCGCCAGCAGTGATTCGGGAACCAATGAGCAGTTCTTC
TRBV24-1	many	TRBD1	TRBJ1-1	CATSDAGTAEAFF	TGTGCCACCAGTGATGCTGGGACAGCCGAAGCTTTCTTT
TRBV10-3	NA	TRBD1	TRBJ2-7	CAISGGGGTGGLDEQYF	TGTGCCATCAGTGGCGGAGGGGGGACAGGGGGCTTAGATGAGCAGTACTTC
TRBV6-5	many	NA	TRBJ1-2	CASSYSPEGLDYGYTF	TGTGCCAGCAGTTACTCCCCCGAGGGTCTTGATTATGGCTACACCTTC
TRBV6-5	many	NA	TRBJ1-1	CASSFELGRAFF	TGTGCCAGCAGTTTCGAGTTAGGCCGAGCTTTCTTT
TRBV24-1	NA	NA	TRBJ2-1	CATSDLRQSGDEQFF	TGTGCCACCAGTGATTTGAGGCAGTCAGGCGATGAGCAGTTCTTC